These T cell receptor beta chains were read from a single sample in a study of OX40 agonist ivuxolimab in advanced cancers. Clones were read by immunoSEQ multiplex PCR, and TCRdb kept only the in-frame ones, dropping some. The data hold 94,000 or so clones, with about four fifths observed a single time. Sequencing was performed on CD4+ or CD8+ T cells sorted from blood, taken in a trial of the OX40 agonist ivuxolimab. The origin of the receptors is an adult with an advanced solid tumor such as melanoma, head and neck, liver or kidney cancer. Both conserved end residues are part of each CDR3. The D gene is left open where the match is weak. Clone size, where shown, is once, few, many, or a class for clones that have expanded.

TRBV11-3	TRBJ2-6	-	-	CASSHSGANVLTF	TGTGCCAGCAGCCACTCTGGGGCCAACGTCCTGACTTTC
TRBV7-9	TRBJ2-7	-	-	CASSLASTGVGYEQYF	TGTGCCAGCAGCCTTGCCTCGACTGGGGTAGGCTACGAGCAGTACTTC
TRBV18	TRBJ2-1	-	TRBD2	CASSPRNLGGNEQFF	TGTGCCAGCTCACCACGGAATTTGGGGGGGAATGAGCAGTTCTTC
TRBV6-6	TRBJ2-1	few	TRBD2	CASSRAGAYNEQFF	TGTGCCAGCAGCCGAGCGGGGGCCTACAATGAGCAGTTCTTC
TRBV5-6	TRBJ2-7	-	TRBD1	CASSTWGQPFRYEQYF	TGTGCCAGCAGCACATGGGGACAGCCTTTCCGCTACGAGCAGTACTTC
TRBV2	TRBJ1-2	-	-	CASSVSMGANYGYTF	TGTGCCAGCAGTGTATCCATGGGGGCTAACTATGGCTACACCTTC
TRBV27	TRBJ1-6	-	-	CASSPPPGHSPLHF	TGTGCCAGCAGTCCCCCCCCAGGGCATTCACCCCTCCACTTT
TRBV10-3	TRBJ1-1	once	-	CAIRGPTEAFF	TGTGCCATCAGGGGTCCCACTGAAGCTTTCTTT
TRBV25-1	TRBJ2-7	-	-	CASSRAGYEQYF	TGTGCCAGCTCCCGGGCAGGATACGAGCAGTACTTC
TRBV5-1	TRBJ2-5	-	-	CASSLLVPVKETQYF	TGCGCCAGCAGCTTATTGGTCCCGGTAAAGGAGACCCAGTACTTC
TRBV5-6	TRBJ1-6	-	-	CASSSGGRALHF	TGTGCCAGCAGCTCTGGGGGTAGGGCCCTCCACTTT
TRBV7-6	TRBJ2-5	-	-	CASSQGVGETQYF	TGTGCCAGCAGCCAAGGGGTCGGGGAGACCCAGTACTTC
TRBV4-1	TRBJ2-5	-	-	CASSQVGPSPLQETQYF	TGCGCCAGCAGCCAAGTGGGTCCGTCTCCCTTGCAGGAGACCCAGTACTTC
TRBV2	TRBJ1-5	-	-	CASSSQASNQPQHF	TGTGCCAGCAGTTCTCAGGCGTCCAATCAGCCCCAGCATTTT
TRBV20-1	TRBJ1-1	-	-	CSATGSTEAFF	TGCAGTGCTACGGGATCCACTGAAGCTTTCTTT
TRBV5-6	TRBJ2-7	-	-	CASSLSGGYEQYF	TGTGCCAGCAGCTTATCTGGGGGCTACGAGCAGTACTTC
TRBV9	TRBJ2-3	-	-	CASRSADTQYF	TGTGCCAGCAGGAGCGCGGATACGCAGTATTTT
TRBV19	TRBJ1-2	-	-	CASSIDGAVVNYGYTF	TGTGCCAGTAGTATAGATGGGGCAGTCGTCAACTATGGCTACACCTTC
TRBV10-2	TRBJ2-7	few	TRBD1	CASNQLPPGQGFEQYF	TGCGCCAGCAACCAATTACCCCCGGGACAGGGTTTTGAGCAGTACTTC
TRBV2	TRBJ2-5	-	TRBD1	CASSRDRVETQYF	TGTGCCAGCAGTCGAGACAGGGTGGAGACCCAGTACTTC
TRBV5-1	TRBJ2-3	-	-	CASRQHPTDTQYF	TGCGCCAGCAGGCAGCACCCTACAGATACGCAGTATTTT
TRBV6-4	TRBJ1-2	-	TRBD1	CASSESARGFSGYTF	TGTGCCAGCAGTGAGTCCGCCAGGGGGTTCTCTGGCTACACCTTC
TRBV4-1	TRBJ2-7	-	-	CASSQEGPGTHEQYF	TGCGCCAGCAGCCAAGAAGGTCCGGGAACCCACGAGCAGTACTTC
TRBV4-2	TRBJ2-1	once	TRBD2	CASSRGLANEQFF	TGTGCCAGCAGCCGGGGACTAGCGAATGAGCAGTTCTTC
TRBV19	TRBJ2-5	few	-	CASSTSLGDQETQYF	TGTGCCAGTAGTACGTCCCTTGGGGACCAAGAGACCCAGTACTTC
TRBV27	TRBJ1-5	-	-	CASSSSTVHSNQPQHF	TGTGCCAGCAGTTCCTCGACAGTTCATAGCAATCAGCCCCAGCATTTT
TRBV7-9	TRBJ2-7	-	-	CASSPRWNYEQYF	TGTGCCAGCAGCCCCCGCTGGAACTACGAGCAGTACTTC
TRBV5-6	TRBJ1-3	-	-	CASSPAPGAGNTIYF	TGTGCCAGCAGTCCAGCCCCAGGTGCTGGAAACACCATATATTTT
TRBV5-4	TRBJ2-3	-	TRBD2	CASSHDPGGASLTQYF	TGTGCCAGCAGCCATGACCCCGGGGGGGCGAGCTTAACGCAGTATTTT
TRBV7-2	TRBJ2-7	-	TRBD2	CASSLATSGATSYEQYF	TGTGCCAGCAGCTTAGCGACTAGCGGGGCAACCTCCTACGAGCAGTACTTC
TRBV4-2	TRBJ2-5	once	-	CASSQVLREKETQYF	TGTGCCAGCAGCCAAGTCCTCCGGGAGAAAGAGACCCAGTACTTC
TRBV18	TRBJ1-1	-	-	CASSPWRNVDTEAFF	TGTGCCAGCTCACCATGGCGCAATGTGGACACTGAAGCTTTCTTT
TRBV5-1	TRBJ1-1	-	-	CASSSVPGGLTEAFF	TGCGCCAGCAGCTCTGTCCCGGGGGGATTGACTGAAGCTTTCTTT
TRBV10-3	TRBJ1-2	-	TRBD1	CAISAQVSGTGYGYTF	TGTGCCATCAGTGCCCAGGTCTCGGGGACAGGGTACGGCTACACCTTC
TRBV5-6	TRBJ2-7	few	TRBD2	CASTAGEGYEQYF	TGTGCCAGCACAGCGGGAGAAGGATACGAGCAGTACTTC
TRBV6-5	TRBJ1-2	-	TRBD1	CASSLRTGVYGYTF	TGTGCCAGCAGTCTCCGGACAGGGGTATATGGCTACACCTTC
TRBV6-5	TRBJ2-5	-	-	CASSYSVLGETQYF	TGTGCCAGCAGTTACTCGGTCCTGGGGGAGACCCAGTACTTC
TRBV10-3	TRBJ1-1	-	-	CAISETLTGNTEAFF	TGTGCCATCAGTGAGACGCTGACAGGGAACACTGAAGCTTTCTTT
TRBV7-9	TRBJ1-1	-	-	CASSFAMNTEAFF	TGTGCCAGCAGCTTCGCCATGAACACTGAAGCTTTCTTT
TRBV25-1	TRBJ2-7	-	TRBD2	CASSPGGATYEQYF	TGTGCCAGCAGCCCGGGGGGAGCCACCTACGAGCAGTACTTC
TRBV5-1	TRBJ2-3	-	TRBD2	CASSLAAGGRFGTDTQYF	TGCGCCAGCAGTTTGGCAGCGGGAGGCCGGTTTGGCACAGATACGCAGTATTTT
TRBV12-5	TRBJ2-1	-	TRBD1	CASGFGTGKQFF	TGTGCTAGTGGTTTTGGGACAGGGAAGCAGTTCTTC
TRBV7-2	TRBJ1-2	-	-	CASIPSGTAALYGYTF	TGTGCCAGCATCCCATCGGGAACAGCAGCACTCTATGGCTACACCTTC
TRBV6-6	TRBJ2-7	-	TRBD2	CASSYSWGGRSYEQYF	TGTGCCAGCAGTTACAGCTGGGGCGGGAGGTCTTACGAGCAGTACTTC
TRBV19	TRBJ2-6	-	TRBD1	CASSIYGTPGQGYGANVLTF	TGTGCCAGTAGTATATACGGAACACCGGGACAGGGTTACGGGGCCAACGTCCTGACTTTC
TRBV9	TRBJ1-2	-	-	CASSAGGDYRNYGYTF	TGTGCCAGCAGCGCGGGGGGGGACTATCGTAACTATGGCTACACCTTC
TRBV10-2	TRBJ1-5	-	TRBD1	CASSEQGQAGSAQHF	TGCGCCAGCAGTGAGCAGGGACAGGCAGGATCCGCCCAGCATTTT
TRBV14	TRBJ2-7	-	-	CASSQEIKGYEQYF	TGTGCCAGCAGCCAAGAAATAAAGGGATACGAGCAGTACTTC
TRBV5-1	TRBJ2-3	few	TRBD2	CASSLRGRLAGGADTQYF	TGCGCCAGCAGCTTGAGGGGTCGACTAGCGGGAGGTGCAGATACGCAGTATTTT
TRBV5-1	TRBJ1-1	-	-	CASSLAGSLAEAFF	TGCGCCAGCAGCTTGGCCGGGTCTCTTGCTGAAGCTTTCTTT
TRBV6-7	TRBJ1-5	-	-	CAGWTSGGQPQHF	TGTGCCGGTTGGACGTCCGGAGGTCAGCCCCAGCATTTT